These 20 T cell receptor beta chains originate from one sample sequenced in a study of blood T cells in healthy people across ages (dated by TCRdb to about 2015). The method behind the library was 5' RACE. The run used an Illumina HiSeq 2500. A second PCR of about 7 to 12 cycles was run with a J-beta primer mix and a sample-barcoded 5' primer. TCRdb reprocessed the public reads (quality trimming at Q25 with fastp, clone calling with MiXCR) and kept in-frame beta chains. Entries are consolidated by CDR3 protein sequence, retaining the most common genes and DNA. Recorded for this sample are 700,000 to 800,000 distinct CDR3 sequences; around 46% of them occurred a single time. The ten biggest clones cover 20% to 25% of the sample. The sequencing input was blood. The source is a woman in her sixties or seventies in good health.

This clonotype was observed a handful of times. The rearrangement joins TRBV5-1 to TRBJ2-1; 15 bases are shared with TRBD2. V lost 0 bases and J lost 5; bases outside the gene matches: 3. CDR1 is SGHRS, CDR2 YFSETQ, per germline. The CDR3 spans 17 residues. The CDR3 sequence is CASSLGGLAGGNNEQFF. In nucleotides, the CDR3 is TGCGCCAGCAGCTTGGGGGGACTAGCGGGGGGCAACAATGAGCAGTTCTTC.

This clonotype has a count of ten or more. The chain employs TRBV12-3 or TRBV12-4 and TRBJ1-4, with 7 nucleotides matching TRBD1. The CDR3 loop spans 14 amino acids. V gave up 6 bases and J gave up 3 bases; unmatched junction bases: 4. CDR3 in DNA: TGTGCCAGCAGCCAAACAGGGGCTAATGAAAAACTGTTTTTT. Amino acids: CASSQTGANEKLFF.

The table lists this clonotype with a few counts. The gene calls are TRBV7-9 and TRBJ2-7; D not certain. Trimming cost V 2 bases and J 7 bases, with 15 bases left between them. This CDR3 region has 14 residues. Germline values: CDR1 SEHNR, CDR2 FQNEAQ (reference sequence). CDR3 DNA sequence: TGTGCCAGCAGCTTACCAATAGGTTACAATGAGCAGTACTTC. It codes for CASSLPIGYNEQYF. Looking up the rest from reference TRBV7-9 and TRBJ2-7 gives the full variable domain: DTGVSQNPRHKITKRGQNVTFRCDPISEHNRLYWYRQTLGQGPEFLTYFQNEAQLEKSRLLSDRFSAERPKGSFSTLEIQRTEQGDSAMYLCASSLPIGYNEQYFGPGTRLTVT.

The chain combines TRBV20-1 with TRBJ2-5; 12 nucleotides match TRBD2. Germline values: CDR1 DFQATT, CDR2 SNEGSKA (reference sequence). V lost 6 bases and J lost 13; bases outside the gene matches: 15. This CDR3 has 14 residues. In DNA form, the CDR3 reads TGCAGTGCCGCACTAGCGGGGGGCGTCTACGAGCTGTACTTC. This translates into CSAALAGGVYELYF.

This chain connects TRBV6-5 to TRBJ1-5, with TRBD1 matching over 7 bases. The V gene's germline CDR1 is MNHEY and CDR2 SVGAGI. The J segment lost 2 bases and the V segment lost 6 bases, leaving 10 bases of the junction unmatched. The CDR3 is 16 residues long. CDR3 protein: CASSRTGTGGNQPQHF. The CDR3 nucleotides are TGTGCCAGCAGCCGAACTGGAACAGGGGGCAATCAGCCCCAGCATTTT.

This clonotype was seen a single time. This may be a read error, as it is one base from a much larger clone. The chain uses TRBV20-1 and TRBJ2-4; no reliable D call. The end of the DNA aligns better with TRBJ2-7, so the J call may be wrong. From germline, CDR1 is DFQATT and CDR2 SNEGSKA (reference sequence). The CDR3 loop spans 14 amino acids. The CDR3 reads CSARDNVSSYEQYF. The CDR3 nucleotides are TGCAGTGCTAGGGATAACGTAAGCTCCTACGAGCAGTACTTC.

The gene calls are TRBV29-1 and TRBJ1-1, with TRBD1 identical over 7 bases. Germline lookup yields CDR1 SQVTM and CDR2 ANQGSEA. J gave up 6 bases and V 6 bases, and 7 bases lay outside the gene matches. The CDR3 is 12 residues long. The DNA of the CDR3 is TGCAGCGTCCAAAACAGGGGTGCTGAAGCTTTCTTT. Amino acids: CSVQNRGAEAFF. Full variable domain (remainder filled in from reference TRBV29-1 and TRBJ1-1): SAVISQKPSRDICQRGTSLTIQCQVDSQVTMMFWYRQQPGQSLTLIATANQGSEATYESGFVIDKFPISRPNLTFSTLTVSNMSPEDSSIYLCSVQNRGAEAFFGQGTRLTVV.

This clonotype has a handful of counts. In nucleotides, the CDR3 is TGTGCCAGCAGCGAGGGACTAGCGATTTACAATGAGCAGTTCTTC. Encoded protein: CASSEGLAIYNEQFF. The chain joins TRBV9 to TRBJ2-1, with TRBD2 identical over 10 bases. The V gene's germline CDR1 is SGDLS and CDR2 YYNGEE. Trimming at V came to 3 bases and at J to 4 bases, leaving 4 bases not matched to a gene. CDR3 length: 15 amino acids.

V and J are TRBV29-1 and TRBJ2-5; D may be TRBD1 (7 bases). This CDR3 spans 15 amino acids. With 0 bases removed from V and 13 bases from J, the gap between germline ends came to 24 bases. Germline loops: CDR1 SQVTM, CDR2 ANQGSEA. CDR3 loop: CSVEEKTGRTGERYF. In DNA form, the CDR3 reads TGCAGCGTTGAAGAGAAGACAGGGAGGACAGGCGAGCGGTACTTC. The whole variable domain, remainder taken from reference TRBV29-1 and TRBJ2-5, is SAVISQKPSRDICQRGTSLTIQCQVDSQVTMMFWYRQQPGQSLTLIATANQGSEATYESGFVIDKFPISRPNLTFSTLTVSNMSPEDSSIYLCSVEEKTGRTGERYFGPGTRLLVL.

This chain joins TRBV12-3 or TRBV12-4 and TRBJ1-2; D is ambiguous. The CDR3 extends over 14 amino acids. The V and J ends lost 1 base and 3 bases respectively, with 9 bases between them. The DNA of the CDR3 is TGTGCCAGCAGTTTAGACATGGGTTACTATGGCTACACCTTC. It encodes CASSLDMGYYGYTF.

Comment on this clonotype: Being one base from a much bigger clone, this may be a read error. This sequence joins TRBV10-3 and TRBJ2-5; either TRBD1 or TRBD2 may supply D (5 bases each). Germline V lookup: CDR1 ENHRY, CDR2 SYGVKD. The CDR3 is 13 residues long. V was trimmed by 7 bases and J by 5 bases, leaving 14 bases between them. CDR3 sequence: CAINFDGDETQYF. As DNA, the CDR3 is TGTGCCATCAACTTCGACGGGGACGAGACCCAGTACTTC.

This rearrangement joins TRBV18 to TRBJ1-1; D ambiguous. Looked up from germline, CDR1 is KGHSH and CDR2 is LQKENI. This CDR3 has 15 amino acids. Trimming cost V 0 bases and J 5 bases, with 13 bases left between them. The CDR3 reads CASSPPPGRRTEAFF. For the CDR3, the DNA is TGTGCCAGCTCACCACCACCGGGGAGGAGGACTGAAGCTTTCTTT.

The J gene is TRBJ2-7, the V gene TRBV7-9, with D unclear. Trimming stripped 3 bases from V and 0 bases from J, with 15 bases between. The CDR3 contains 16 residues. Germline V gene sequence: CDR1 SEHNR, CDR2 FQNEAQ (reference sequence). The CDR3 loop is CASSFPYGRSSYEQYF. As DNA, the CDR3 is TGTGCCAGCAGCTTTCCTTATGGACGAAGCTCCTACGAGCAGTACTTC. The entire variable domain, with the rest obtained from reference TRBV7-9 and TRBJ2-7, is as follows: DTGVSQNPRHKITKRGQNVTFRCDPISEHNRLYWYRQTLGQGPEFLTYFQNEAQLEKSRLLSDRFSAERPKGSFSTLEIQRTEQGDSAMYLCASSFPYGRSSYEQYFGPGTRLTVT.

The chain employs TRBV6-2 or TRBV6-3 and TRBJ2-4, with 13 bases fitting TRBD2. The length of the CDR3 is 14 residues. The V gene's germline CDR1 is MNHEY and CDR2 SVGEGT. The V gene end was trimmed by 6 bases and the J gene end by 15 bases; junction bases not matched to a gene: 11. CDR3 coding DNA: TGTGCCAGCAGGGGACTAGCGGGGACCTCTCCCCCGTACTTC. The encoded protein is CASRGLAGTSPPYF.

The chain couples TRBV20-1 to TRBJ1-1; D unresolved. This CDR3 region has 11 residues. CDR1 DFQATT and CDR2 SNEGSKA come from the germline V gene (reference sequence). V lost 7 bases to trimming and J lost 0 bases, with 6 bases between them. This CDR3 reads CSGPLNTEAFF. In nucleotides, the CDR3 is TGCAGTGGGCCACTGAACACTGAAGCTTTCTTT.

The chain links TRBV27 to TRBJ1-6; tentatively, D is TRBD1 (6 bases). The CDR3 runs 14 residues. CDR1 is MNHEY and CDR2 is SMNVEV in the germline V gene (reference sequence). The CDR3 DNA reads TGTGCTTCTGCCATGGGGGCAGATAATTCACCCCTCCACTTT. This gives the protein CASAMGADNSPLHF.

The V call is TRBV28, the J call TRBJ2-5; a weak D match, TRBD1 (6 bases). The CDR3 sequence is 14 residues long. Trimming left V 6 bases short and J 11 bases short, with 22 bases between. Germline-derived CDR1 and CDR2 are MDHEN and SYDVKM. The chain's CDR3 is CASRSTGSDAEQYF. As DNA, the CDR3 is TGTGCCAGCAGATCGACAGGCAGCGACGCTGAGCAGTACTTC.

There are a few counts of this clonotype. The chain carries TRBV28 and TRBJ2-1; D not certain. The V gene's germline CDR1 is MDHEN and CDR2 SYDVKM. Trimming left V 10 bases short and J 10 bases short, with 11 bases between. The CDR3 is made up of 10 amino acids. As DNA, the CDR3 is TGTGCCACCACGAAGAGAGAGCAGTTCTTC. This sequence encodes CATTKREQFF.

The gene calls are TRBV6-1 and TRBJ2-1, with a possible D match to TRBD1 (5 bases). This CDR3 has 13 residues. CDR1 and CDR2 from the germline V gene are MNHNS and SASEGT. The V and J ends lost 8 bases and 3 bases respectively, with 11 bases between them. This CDR3 is CASGPTDYNEQFF. DNA of the CDR3: TGTGCCAGCGGACCGACAGACTACAATGAGCAGTTCTTC.

V and J are TRBV10-3 and TRBJ1-4, with D uncertain. With 3 bases removed from V and 7 bases from J, the gap between germline ends came to 9 bases. This CDR3 contains 13 residues. In germline, CDR1 is ENHRY, CDR2 SYGVKD. The CDR3 protein is CAISDLTFEKLFF. The CDR3 region has the DNA TGTGCCATCAGTGATTTGACATTTGAAAAACTGTTTTTT.